This T cell receptor (beta chain) was recorded in a study of blood T cell repertoires in COVID-19. About the study: From T cells, B-cell-depleted T cells, or PBMCs came the material, which was cDNA or gDNA.

Of note for this clone: Other DNA sequences in this sample translate to the same CDR3.

Assay used: immunoSEQ multiplex PCR; TCRdb lists only in-frame clones, some missing. The sample lists roughly 260,000 clones; about 87% were seen once. Germline CDR1 KGHSH, CDR2 LQKENI. The V end was cut by 3 bases, the J end by 2 bases, with 4 bases between. This CDR3 spans 12 amino acids. The chain is built from TRBV18 and TRBJ2-5; the D is unclear. This sequence originates from a woman aged 45 to 65 with acute or convalescent COVID-19. The sequenced sample was peripheral blood. The CDR3 sequence is CASSPRQETQYF. The CDR3 DNA is TGTGCCAGCTCACCGAGACAAGAGACCCAGTACTTC.